This T cell receptor (beta chain) was recorded in a study of blood T cell repertoires in COVID-19. The table came from immunoSEQ multiplex PCR; TCRdb's copy has only in-frame clones and leaves some out. Among 100,000 to 150,000 clones listed, about 83% were seen once. The germline V gene encodes CDR1 SGDLS and CDR2 YYNGEE. CDR3 length: 15 residues. V lost 4 bases, J lost 6 bases, and 10 bases stayed unmatched. The receptor comes from a man aged 70 or older with acute or convalescent COVID-19. The chain couples TRBV9 to TRBJ1-2; TRBD1 matches at 9 bases. The specimen sequenced was peripheral blood. The CDR3 DNA sequence: TGTGCCAGCAGCCCCCAAACGACAGGGGGAGATGGCTACACCTTC. It encodes CASSPQTTGGDGYTF.